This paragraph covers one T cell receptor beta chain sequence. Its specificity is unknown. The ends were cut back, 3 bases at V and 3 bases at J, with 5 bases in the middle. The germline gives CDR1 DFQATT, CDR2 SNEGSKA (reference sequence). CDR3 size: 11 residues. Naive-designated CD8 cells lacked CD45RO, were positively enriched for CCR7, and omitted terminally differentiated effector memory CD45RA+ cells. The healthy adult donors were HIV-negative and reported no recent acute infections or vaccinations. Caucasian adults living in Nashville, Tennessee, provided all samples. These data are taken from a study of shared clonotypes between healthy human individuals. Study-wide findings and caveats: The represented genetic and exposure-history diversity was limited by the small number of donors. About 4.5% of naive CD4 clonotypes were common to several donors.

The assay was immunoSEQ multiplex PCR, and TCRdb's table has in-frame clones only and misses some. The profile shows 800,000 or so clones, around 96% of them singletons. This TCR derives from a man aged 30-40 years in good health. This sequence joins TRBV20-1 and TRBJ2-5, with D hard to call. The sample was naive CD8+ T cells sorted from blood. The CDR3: CSARGKETQYF. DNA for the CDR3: TGCAGTGCTAGGGGGAAAGAGACCCAGTACTTC.